This T cell receptor (beta chain) was obtained from a study of blood T cell repertoires in COVID-19. Whole-study context: The United States, Italy and Spain supplied acute and convalescent COVID-19 samples.

Germline CDR1 SNHLY, CDR2 FYNNEI. The CDR3 loop spans 14 amino acids. V was pared by 3 bases and J by 2 bases, with 10 bases between. Authors' analysis steps: It was from reference gene primer amplification that nucleated cell counts were estimated. The data were produced by immunoSEQ multiplex PCR, yet TCRdb's version contains in-frame clones alone and is incomplete. That table is the source of V, J and clone size, and D and trimming were worked out from the DNA. The data contain hundreds of thousands of clones, 85% of them singletons. The chain has TRBV2 and TRBJ2-5; perhaps TRBD2 as D (6 bases). The sequencing sample was made of peripheral blood. This clonotype originated in a man aged 50-59 years with active or convalescent COVID-19. CDR3 sequence (DNA): TGTGCCAGCAGTGACGGGGGATATCAAGAGACCCAGTACTTC. This translates into CASSDGGYQETQYF.